The 27 T cell receptor beta chains reported below all come from one sample, sequenced in a study of blood T cells in healthy people across ages. Combining a sample-barcoded 5' primer with a J-beta primer mix, a second PCR ran for roughly 6 to 12 cycles. TCRdb ran MiXCR on the 5' RACE reads and lists one entry per CDR3 protein. The sample holds about 760,000 distinct CDR3 sequences, about 25% seen once. This sample was also put to use in a study of T cells of mothers and their children.

Specimen: blood. The receptors originated from a boy aged 5-17 years in good health.

This clonotype turned up a few times. This sequence joins TRBV20-1 and TRBJ2-7; 7 bases fit TRBD1. The assigned J gene may be wrong: the sequence end matches TRBJ2-1 better. Per the germline V gene, CDR1 is DFQATT and CDR2 is SNEGSKA (reference sequence). This CDR3 is 14 amino acids long. Here the CDR3 reads CSAYRQGIYNEQFF. The CDR3 DNA sequence: TGCAGTGCCTACCGACAGGGAATATACAATGAGCAGTTCTTC.

This chain joins TRBV29-1 and TRBJ2-5, with TRBD2 matching over 7 bases. The closer fit of TRBJ2-7 to the DNA end suggests the J call may be wrong. Germline V gene data show CDR1 as SQVTM and CDR2 as ANQGSEA. The CDR3 runs to 15 residues. CDR3 protein: CSVEALRGETYEQYF. The DNA for the CDR3 is TGCAGCGTTGAAGCCCTCCGGGGGGAAACCTACGAGCAGTACTTC.

Regarding this clonotype: Compared with germline, one end of the junction differs, possibly owing to a read error. The chain links TRBV4-1 to TRBJ1-3, with 9 bases aligning to TRBD1. CDR1 is MGHRA and CDR2 is YSYEKL in the germline V gene. The CDR3 contains 18 residues. In nucleotides, the CDR3 is TGCGCCAGCAGCCAGAGGGGAACTGACAGGGGGAAAGGAAACACCGTATATTTT. This codes for CASSQRGTDRGKGNTVYF.

This clonotype was seen a few times. The J gene is TRBJ2-5, the V gene TRBV6-5, with D hard to call. Trimming pared 0 bases from V and 4 bases from J, leaving 12 bases between. CDR3 length equals 15 residues. Germline-derived CDR1 and CDR2 are MNHEY and SVGAGI. Here the CDR3 reads CASSYSRYTPETQYF. CDR3 nucleotides: TGTGCCAGCAGTTACTCCCGGTACACTCCAGAGACCCAGTACTTC.

This clonotype has just a few counts. The chain carries TRBV6-1 and TRBJ1-2; 9 bases are shared with TRBD1. Per the germline V gene, CDR1 is MNHNS and CDR2 is SASEGT. Germline trimming cut 6 bases from V and 8 bases from J; bases unmatched to any gene: 16. The length of the CDR3 is 16 residues. CDR3 coding DNA: TGTGCCAGCAGGGCCCAAGAAGGGTTTGGGACAGGGGGCTACACCTTC. The encoded protein is CASRAQEGFGTGGYTF.

V usage is TRBV4-1 and J usage is TRBJ2-1; a weak D match, TRBD1 (7 bases). V was pared by 4 bases and J by 7 bases, with 14 bases between. CDR3 length equals 14 residues. Germline-derived CDR1 and CDR2 are MGHRA and YSYEKL. The CDR3: CASSRLDRDNEQFF. In nucleotides, the CDR3 is TGCGCCAGCAGCCGACTAGACAGGGATAATGAGCAGTTCTTC.

V gene TRBV5-1 combines with J gene TRBJ2-7, with 8 bases matching TRBD2. Trimming removed 0 bases from V and 2 bases from J; junction bases left unmatched: 4. The CDR3 runs to 15 residues. In germline, CDR1 is SGHRS, CDR2 YFSETQ. The CDR3 region has the DNA TGCGCCAGCAGCTTGGGGACTAGCAGGACCTACGAGCAGTACTTC. This translates into CASSLGTSRTYEQYF.

The CDR3 nucleotides are TGTGCCAGCAGTCCCCCCGGGACGTTAAGGGAGCAGTACTTC. Amino acid sequence: CASSPPGTLREQYF. The V call is TRBV6-5, the J call TRBJ2-7, with D possibly called TRBD1 or TRBD2 (5 bases each). The CDR3 length is 14 residues. The V and J ends lost 5 bases and 7 bases respectively, with 18 bases between them. Germline CDR1 MNHEY, CDR2 SVGAGI.

The chain combines TRBV10-2 with TRBJ2-4; D is undetermined. Germline V gene lookup returns CDR1 WSHSY and CDR2 SAAADI. The CDR3 is 14 amino acids. V was cut by 4 bases and J by 1 base, with 8 bases left in between. The CDR3 DNA sequence: TGCGCCAGCAGTGGGATATTCGCCAAAAACATTCAGTACTTC. It is translated as CASSGIFAKNIQYF.

The chain carries TRBV6-2 or TRBV6-3 and TRBJ1-2; 7 nucleotides match TRBD1. CDR1 is MNHEY, CDR2 SVGEGT, per germline. The CDR3 runs 15 residues. After removal of 5 bases from V and 2 bases from J, the junction contained 8 bases not matched to a gene. The CDR3 DNA is TGTGCCAGCAGTCAACCCGACAGGGTAAACTATGGCTACACCTTC. Encoded protein: CASSQPDRVNYGYTF.

This clonotype has only a few counts. This rearrangement joins TRBV12-5 to TRBJ1-2; D perhaps matches TRBD1 (5 bases). CDR1 and CDR2 from the germline V gene are LGHNT and FRNRAP. V was cut by 3 bases and J by 3 bases, with 8 bases left in between. The CDR3 has 13 amino acids. CDR3 amino acids: CASGLQEDYGYTF. DNA of the CDR3: TGTGCTAGTGGTTTACAGGAAGACTATGGCTACACCTTC.

This clonotype occurred a few times. The CDR3 protein is CASSQAHVGSSGYTF. The DNA for the CDR3 is TGCGCCAGCAGCCAAGCACACGTTGGTAGTTCCGGCTACACCTTC. V and J are TRBV4-1 and TRBJ1-2; unclear D gene. From germline, CDR1 is MGHRA and CDR2 YSYEKL. The CDR3 extends over 15 amino acids. V was pared by 1 base and J by 8 bases, with 17 bases between.

The V and J genes are TRBV5-1 and TRBJ2-1; 12 bases align to TRBD2. Germline V gene data show CDR1 as SGHRS and CDR2 as YFSETQ. The CDR3 totals 17 residues. The V and J ends lost 4 bases and 0 bases, in that order; junction bases with no gene match: 5. The CDR3 reads CASSHGLAGYSYNEQFF. CDR3 DNA: TGCGCCAGCAGCCACGGACTAGCGGGGTACTCCTACAATGAGCAGTTCTTC.

The chain couples TRBV12-3 or TRBV12-4 to TRBJ1-2, with 9 bases aligning to TRBD1. The CDR3 covers 14 residues. J lost 8 bases, V lost 5 bases, and 9 bases had no gene match. The CDR3 region has the DNA TGTGCCAGCAGTCCAAGGATAGGACAGGGGGGCTACACCTTC. The encoded protein is CASSPRIGQGGYTF.

This clonotype came up a few times. The gene calls are TRBV20-1 and TRBJ2-1; tentative D call: TRBD2 (5 bases). The CDR3 loop spans 12 amino acids. Germline V gene data show CDR1 as DFQATT and CDR2 as SNEGSKA (reference sequence). V was cut by 7 bases and J by 6 bases, with 13 bases left in between. The CDR3 here is CSEAGVGNEQFF. CDR3 in DNA: TGCAGTGAGGCCGGGGTGGGCAATGAGCAGTTCTTC.

The chain is built from TRBV14 and TRBJ1-1, with D possibly TRBD1 on 6 matching bases. This CDR3 contains 14 residues. V was pared by 1 base and J by 3 bases, with 9 bases between. Looked up from germline, CDR1 is SGHDN and CDR2 is FVKESK. CDR3 DNA: TGTGCCAGCAGCCAAGGGGGGGCTCACACTGAAGCTTTCTTT. The encoded protein is CASSQGGAHTEAFF.

CDR3 protein: CASSQDGHQPQHF. The CDR3 DNA follows: TGTGCCAGCAGCCAAGACGGGCACCAGCCCCAGCATTTT. The rearrangement links TRBV14 to TRBJ1-5; no definite D call. This CDR3 is built from 13 residues. CDR1 SGHDN and CDR2 FVKESK come from the germline V gene. V was cut by 0 bases and J by 7 bases, with 7 bases left in between.

The chain links TRBV12-5 to TRBJ2-5, with 8 bases aligning to TRBD1. Near its end, the DNA agrees better with TRBJ2-1, so the J call may be wrong. The CDR3 consists of 12 residues. Germline CDR1 and CDR2: LGHNT and FRNRAP. The CDR3, as DNA: TGTGCTAGTGCCTCGACAGGGGATGAGCAGTTCTTC. This translates into CASASTGDEQFF.

This clonotype has only a few counts. V and J are TRBV4-3 and TRBJ2-1; possibly TRBD1 for D (6 bases). Trimming left V 0 bases short and J 7 bases short, with 16 bases between. CDR1 and CDR2 from the germline V gene are LGHNA and YSLEER. The CDR3 sequence is 16 residues long. The CDR3 here is CASSQDWDTRGNEQFF. CDR3 nucleotides: TGCGCCAGCAGCCAAGATTGGGACACGAGAGGGAATGAGCAGTTCTTC.

This clonotype has a handful of counts. The chain uses TRBV11-3 and TRBJ2-5; D is unresolved. The V end was cut by 7 bases, the J end by 3 bases, with 12 bases between. This CDR3 has 13 amino acids. The germline V gene encodes CDR1 SGHNT and CDR2 YENEEA. CDR3 in DNA: TGTGCCAGCACCTCCCCCGGAGAAGAGACCCAGTACTTC. As protein: CASTSPGEETQYF.

In this sample, this clonotype turned up a few times. The rearrangement joins TRBV5-5 to TRBJ2-7, with 11 bases lining up with TRBD2. The CDR3 is 15 residues long. The V gene's germline CDR1 is SGHKS and CDR2 YYEKEE (reference sequence). Unmatched junction bases numbered 9, after V lost 4 bases and J lost 6 bases. The CDR3 region has the DNA TGTGCCAGCAGCCCACTAGCGGGAGCCGCCGGCGAGCAGTACTTC. As protein: CASSPLAGAAGEQYF.

The chain joins TRBV20-1 to TRBJ2-7; TRBD2 matches at 10 bases. CDR3 length: 14 residues. The germline gives CDR1 DFQATT, CDR2 SNEGSKA (reference sequence). The ends lost 5 bases at V and 4 bases at J; junction bases unmatched: 8. The CDR3 loop is CSAQRTSGTYEQYF. CDR3 DNA: TGCAGTGCTCAAAGGACTAGCGGAACTTACGAGCAGTACTTC.

This chain links TRBV20-1 with TRBJ1-4, with 10 positions matching TRBD1. Germline CDR1 DFQATT, CDR2 SNEGSKA (reference sequence). This CDR3 region has 14 residues. Losses at the gene ends were 6 bases for V and 8 bases for J; bases not matched to a gene: 9. CDR3 loop: CSANGDRGGEKLFF. CDR3 in DNA: TGCAGTGCAAACGGGGACAGGGGAGGGGAAAAACTGTTTTTT.

This CDR3 is CASSPQTRDRFYEQYF. CDR3 nucleotides: TGTGCCAGCAGCCCGCAAACGCGGGACAGATTCTACGAGCAGTACTTC. The gene calls are TRBV3-1 and TRBJ2-5, with D maybe TRBD1 (7 bases). The J call may be incorrect, as the DNA end agrees better with TRBJ2-7. CDR1 is LGHDT, CDR2 YNNKEL, per germline (reference sequence). This CDR3 has 16 residues.

The V and J genes are TRBV28 and TRBJ1-6; 9 bases are a match to TRBD1. V shed 2 bases, J shed 13 bases, and the junction held 9 bases outside the gene matches. This CDR3 has 15 residues. Germline CDR1 is MDHEN and CDR2 is SYDVKM. Here the CDR3 DNA reads TGTGCCAGCAGTTTAATGGGGACAGGGACGATGCCCCTCCACTTT. Translating it yields CASSLMGTGTMPLHF.

This chain links TRBV12-5 with TRBJ2-1, with D possibly called TRBD1 or TRBD2 (5 bases each). V dropped 11 bases and J dropped 0 bases, with 17 bases sitting between them. Germline CDR1 is LGHNT and CDR2 is FRNRAP. The CDR3 has 15 residues. The CDR3 DNA reads as TGTGCTGCAGGGAGAACCTCTGACTCCTACAATGAGCAGTTCTTC. Translating gives CAAGRTSDSYNEQFF.

The chain combines TRBV20-1 with TRBJ2-7; 11 bases fit TRBD2. The CDR3 covers 15 residues. Germline V lookup: CDR1 DFQATT, CDR2 SNEGSKA (reference sequence). Trimming at V came to 2 bases and at J to 4 bases, leaving 7 bases not matched to a gene. The CDR3 DNA is TGCAGTGCTAGAAGACCCGGGACTAGCGGTTACGAGCAGTACTTC. As protein: CSARRPGTSGYEQYF.